This entry lists 5 T cell receptor beta chains sequenced from one sample in a study of Ad26.COV2.S vaccination and SARS-CoV-2 variants. TCRdb's table, derived via immunoSEQ multiplex PCR, lists solely in-frame clones and lacks some. This table has about 330,000 clones, about nine tenths appearing once. Sample treatment: about 20 received Ad26.COV2.S at low or high dose, single or two shots; roughly five received placebo; per-sample allocation not given. Repertoires come from day 63 after the first vaccine or placebo injection. The sequencing here drew on peripheral blood, taken in a trial of Ad26.COV2.S vaccine versus placebo. Receptor source: a person between 18 and 65 years old who received the Ad26.COV2.S COVID-19 vaccine or a placebo.

The V and J genes are TRBV27 and TRBJ1-4, with D perhaps TRBD1 (6 bases). Per the germline V gene, CDR1 is MNHEY and CDR2 is SMNVEV (reference sequence). V lost 11 bases and J lost 4, with 14 bases in between. There are 13 residues in the CDR3. The CDR3 reads CAASQGYNEKLFF. The CDR3 nucleotides are TGTGCCGCCTCACAGGGATATAATGAAAAACTGTTTTTT.

J is TRBJ1-4 and V is TRBV19; no clear D gene. Germline-derived CDR1 and CDR2 are LNHDA and SQIVND (reference sequence). Trimming pared 5 bases from V and 7 bases from J, leaving 11 bases between. The CDR3 covers 13 residues. CDR3 sequence: CASSLGVTEKLFF. The CDR3 nucleotides are TGTGCCAGTAGTCTTGGGGTTACTGAAAAACTGTTTTTT. The full variable domain, rest sourced from reference TRBV19 and TRBJ1-4, is DGGITQSPKYLFRKEGQNVTLSCEQNLNHDAMYWYRQDPGQGLRLIYYSQIVNDFQKGDIAEGYSVSREKKESFPLTVTSAQKNPTAFYLCASSLGVTEKLFFGSGTQLSVL.

The rearrangement joins TRBV19 to TRBJ2-3; 9 nucleotides agree with TRBD1. The CDR3 runs 14 residues. The germline V gene encodes CDR1 LNHDA and CDR2 SQIVND (reference sequence). With 8 bases clipped from V and 5 bases from J, the junction kept 8 bases outside the gene matches. The CDR3 DNA sequence: TGTGCCAGTGCCCGGGACAGGGTGGAAGATACGCAGTATTTT. It codes for CASARDRVEDTQYF.

This clone has only one observation. The J gene is TRBJ1-6, the V gene TRBV9, with 9 bases fitting TRBD1. Germline CDR1 and CDR2: SGDLS and YYNGEE. The junction had 2 bases not matched to a gene; V was cut back by 4 bases and J by 6 bases. This CDR3 region has 14 residues. This chain's CDR3 is CASSLGQGNSPLHF. The CDR3 coding sequence is TGTGCCAGCAGCCTGGGACAGGGTAATTCACCCCTCCACTTT.

The V and J genes are TRBV3-1 (or the pseudogene TRBV3-2) and TRBJ2-1; unclear D gene. Looked up from germline, CDR1 is LGHDT and CDR2 is YNNKEL (reference sequence). The CDR3 is made up of 15 amino acids. Trimming shortened V by 1 base and J by 5 bases, and 12 bases separated the two germline ends. CDR3 residues: CASSQGTSINNEQFF. CDR3 DNA: TGTGCCAGCAGCCAAGGGACGTCGATAAACAATGAGCAGTTCTTC.